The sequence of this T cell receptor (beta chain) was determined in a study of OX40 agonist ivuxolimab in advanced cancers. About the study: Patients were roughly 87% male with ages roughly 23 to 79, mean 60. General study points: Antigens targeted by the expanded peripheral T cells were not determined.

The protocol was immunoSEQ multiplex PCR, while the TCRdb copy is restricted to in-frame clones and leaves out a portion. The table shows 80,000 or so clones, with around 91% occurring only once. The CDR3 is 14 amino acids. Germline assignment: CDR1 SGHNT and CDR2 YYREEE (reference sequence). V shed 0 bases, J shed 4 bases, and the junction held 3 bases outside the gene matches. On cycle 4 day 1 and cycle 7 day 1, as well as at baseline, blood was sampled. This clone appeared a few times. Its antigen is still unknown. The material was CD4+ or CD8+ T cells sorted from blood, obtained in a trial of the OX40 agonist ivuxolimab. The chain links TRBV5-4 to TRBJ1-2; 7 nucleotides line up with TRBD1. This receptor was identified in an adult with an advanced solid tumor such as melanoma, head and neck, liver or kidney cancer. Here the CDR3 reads CASSLGGTAYGYTF. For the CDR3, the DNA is TGTGCCAGCAGCTTGGGTGGGACAGCCTATGGCTACACCTTC.